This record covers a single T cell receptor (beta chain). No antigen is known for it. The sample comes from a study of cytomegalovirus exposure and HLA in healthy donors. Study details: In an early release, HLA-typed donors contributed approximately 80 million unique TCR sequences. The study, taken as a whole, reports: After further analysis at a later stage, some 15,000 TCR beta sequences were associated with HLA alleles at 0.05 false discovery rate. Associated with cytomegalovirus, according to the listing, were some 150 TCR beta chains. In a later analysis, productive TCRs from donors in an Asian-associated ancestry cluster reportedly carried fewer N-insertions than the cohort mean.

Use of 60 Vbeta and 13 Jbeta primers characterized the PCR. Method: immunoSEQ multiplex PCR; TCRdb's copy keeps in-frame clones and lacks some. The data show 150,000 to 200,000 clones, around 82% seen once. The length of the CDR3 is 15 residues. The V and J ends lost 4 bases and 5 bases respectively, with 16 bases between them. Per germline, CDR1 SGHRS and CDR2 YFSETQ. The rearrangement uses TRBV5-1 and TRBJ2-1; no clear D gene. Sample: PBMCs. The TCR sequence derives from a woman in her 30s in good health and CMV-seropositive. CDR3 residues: CASSREASVDNEQFF. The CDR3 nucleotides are TGCGCCAGCAGCCGTGAGGCGTCAGTAGACAATGAGCAGTTCTTC.